The present TCR beta chain was sequenced within a study of identical twins. TCRdb re-derived calls from the 5' RACE reads in MiXCR, one entry per CDR3 protein. This table holds 600,000 to 700,000 distinct CDR3 sequences, roughly 20% found once. The same specimen was also included in a second study, on T cells expressing NK-cell markers.

Material for sequencing was PBMCs. The sequence came from a woman aged 18-29 years in good health.

This chain's CDR3 is CASSQRGGRLYNEQFF. In DNA form, the CDR3 reads TGTGCCAGCAGCCAGCGAGGCGGGAGGCTTTACAATGAGCAGTTCTTC. The chain recombines TRBV3-1 with TRBJ2-1; the match to TRBD2 covers 8 bases. Per germline, CDR1 LGHDT and CDR2 YNNKEL (reference sequence). The CDR3 sequence is 16 residues long. V trimming: 3 bases; J trimming: 4 bases; junction bases outside the gene matches: 8.